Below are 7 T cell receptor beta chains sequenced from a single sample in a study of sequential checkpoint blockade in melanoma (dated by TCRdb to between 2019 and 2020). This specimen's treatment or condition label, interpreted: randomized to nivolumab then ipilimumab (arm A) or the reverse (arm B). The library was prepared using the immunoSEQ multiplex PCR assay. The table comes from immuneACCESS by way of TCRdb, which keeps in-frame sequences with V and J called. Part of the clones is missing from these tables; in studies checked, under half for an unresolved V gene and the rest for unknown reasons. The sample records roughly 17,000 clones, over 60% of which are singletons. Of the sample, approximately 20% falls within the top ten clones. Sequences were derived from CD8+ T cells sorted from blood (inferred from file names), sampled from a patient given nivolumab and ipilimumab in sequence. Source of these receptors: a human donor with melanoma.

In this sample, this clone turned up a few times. CDR3: CASSSSHRAGPYSGNTIYF. The CDR3 DNA follows: TGTGCCAGCAGCTCTTCCCACCGAGCGGGACCCTACTCTGGAAACACCATATATTTT. The rearrangement joins TRBV5-6 to TRBJ1-3; weak D call: TRBD1 (5 bases). Germline V gene lookup returns CDR1 SGHDT and CDR2 YYEEEE. Trimming shortened V by 3 bases and J by 0 bases, and 22 bases separated the two germline ends. The CDR3 consists of 19 residues.

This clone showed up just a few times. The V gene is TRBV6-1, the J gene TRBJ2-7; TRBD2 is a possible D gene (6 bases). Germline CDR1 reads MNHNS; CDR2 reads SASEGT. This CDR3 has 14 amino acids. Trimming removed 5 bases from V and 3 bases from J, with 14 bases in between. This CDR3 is CASSSEGLHYEQYF. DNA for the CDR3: TGTGCCAGCAGTTCGGAGGGGCTTCACTACGAGCAGTACTTC.

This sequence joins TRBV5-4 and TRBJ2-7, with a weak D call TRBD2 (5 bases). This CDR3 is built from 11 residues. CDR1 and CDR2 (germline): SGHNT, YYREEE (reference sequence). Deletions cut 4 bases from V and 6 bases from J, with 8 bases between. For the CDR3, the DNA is TGTGCCAGCAGCGCAGCGGCCGAGCAGTACTTC. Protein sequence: CASSAAAEQYF.

Here the CDR3 reads CASSPGSEAFF. The DNA of the CDR3 is TGCGCCAGCAGCCCAGGGTCTGAAGCTTTCTTT. This chain joins TRBV4-1 and TRBJ1-1, with D tentatively TRBD1 (5 bases). CDR1 and CDR2 (germline): MGHRA, YSYEKL. V lost 4 bases and J 6 bases, leaving 6 bases between the germline ends. The CDR3 contains 11 residues.

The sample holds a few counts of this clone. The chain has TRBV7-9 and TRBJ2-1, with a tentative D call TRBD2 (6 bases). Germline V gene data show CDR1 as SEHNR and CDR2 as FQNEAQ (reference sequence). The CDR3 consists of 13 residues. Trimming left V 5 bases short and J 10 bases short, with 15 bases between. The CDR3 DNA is TGTGCCAGCAGCCCCCGTGGGGGGTTAGAGCAGTTCTTC. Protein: CASSPRGGLEQFF.

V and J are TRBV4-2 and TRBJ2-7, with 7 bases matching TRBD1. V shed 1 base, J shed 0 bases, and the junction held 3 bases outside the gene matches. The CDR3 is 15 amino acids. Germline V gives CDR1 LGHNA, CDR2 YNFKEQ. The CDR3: CASSQAQGSSYEQYF. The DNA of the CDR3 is TGTGCCAGCAGCCAAGCACAGGGGAGCTCCTACGAGCAGTACTTC.

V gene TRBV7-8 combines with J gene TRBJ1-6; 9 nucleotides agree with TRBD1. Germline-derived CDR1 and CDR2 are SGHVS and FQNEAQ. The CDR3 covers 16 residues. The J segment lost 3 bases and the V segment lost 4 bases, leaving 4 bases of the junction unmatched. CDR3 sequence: CASSSQGQGYNSPLHF. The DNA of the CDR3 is TGTGCCAGCAGCTCCCAGGGACAGGGCTATAATTCACCCCTCCACTTT.